Listed here are 8 T cell receptor beta chains from one sample, sequenced in a study of CD8 T cells in ankylosing spondylitis. MiXCR, applied by TCRdb to the 5' RACE reads, yields one record per CDR3 protein. The sample has roughly 700,000 distinct CDR3 sequences; roughly 19% are singletons. These TCRs are of unknown antigen specificity. Findings of the study overall: Several highly homologous variants made up a TCR beta motif, and this motif appeared characteristic of ankylosing spondylitis blood.

Input material: blood, either unsorted or a sorted T cell fraction (not recorded which). These receptors were obtained from a male donor with ankylosing spondylitis.

The chain recombines TRBV6-1 with TRBJ2-1; maybe TRBD1 (6 bases). Trimming pared 6 bases from V and 0 bases from J, leaving 12 bases between. Germline CDR1 reads MNHNS; CDR2 reads SASEGT. The CDR3 runs to 15 residues. The CDR3 here is CASRDSQSSYNEQFF. The CDR3 DNA reads as TGTGCCAGCAGGGACAGCCAGAGCTCCTACAATGAGCAGTTCTTC.

This clonotype was recorded a few times. The chain combines TRBV9 with TRBJ1-3; no clear D. Trimming removed 4 bases from V and 0 bases from J, with 8 bases in between. Germline V gives CDR1 SGDLS, CDR2 YYNGEE. The CDR3 consists of 14 residues. The CDR3 bases are TGTGCCAGCAGCAAAGGAGGCTCTGGAAACACCATATATTTT. Protein sequence: CASSKGGSGNTIYF. Based on the CDR3 plus reference TRBV9 and TRBJ1-3, the full variable domain is DSGVTQTPKHLITATGQRVTLRCSPRSGDLSVYWYQQSLDQGLQFLIQYYNGEERAKGNILERFSAQQFPDLHSELNLSSLELGDSALYFCASSKGGSGNTIYFGEGSWLTVV.

This clonotype was counted a few times. The rearrangement joins TRBV15 to TRBJ2-1, with 8 bases lining up with TRBD1. The CDR3 is 16 residues long. The germline V gene encodes CDR1 LNHNV and CDR2 YYDKDF (reference sequence). V lost 5 bases to trimming and J lost 1 base; unmatched junction nucleotides: 7. CDR3 loop: CATSGPDRASYNEQFF. CDR3 in DNA: TGTGCCACCAGCGGCCCGGACAGGGCGTCCTACAATGAGCAGTTCTTC.

The V gene is TRBV27, the J gene TRBJ1-2; D unclear. Deletions cut 5 bases from V and 2 bases from J, with 15 bases between. Germline CDR1 and CDR2: MNHEY and SMNVEV (reference sequence). There are 15 residues in the CDR3. For the CDR3, the DNA is TGTGCCAGCAGTCCGGAATTGGCAGCAAACTATGGCTACACCTTC. The encoded protein is CASSPELAANYGYTF.

This clonotype was observed a handful of times. This chain links TRBV12-3 or TRBV12-4 with TRBJ2-1, with TRBD2 matching 14 bases. CDR3 length: 15 amino acids. V shed 6 bases and J 9 bases; nucleotides not matched to a gene: 7. Written as DNA, the CDR3 is TGTGCCAGCAGACCGGGACTAGCGGGAGTGATTGAGCAGTTCTTC. Translating gives CASRPGLAGVIEQFF.

V usage is TRBV5-4 and J usage is TRBJ2-1; 11 bases are shared with TRBD2. Germline trimming cut 5 bases from V and 8 bases from J; bases unmatched to any gene: 6. The germline V gene encodes CDR1 SGHNT and CDR2 YYREEE (reference sequence). CDR3 length equals 14 residues. CDR3 bases: TGTGCCAGCAGTCCGCTAGCGGGAGGACATGAGCAGTTCTTC. It encodes CASSPLAGGHEQFF. Full variable domain (outside the CDR3, taken from reference TRBV5-4 and TRBJ2-1): ETGVTQSPTHLIKTRGQQVTLRCSSQSGHNTVSWYQQALGQGPQFIFQYYREEENGRGNFPPRFSGLQFPNYSSELNVNALELDDSALYLCASSPLAGGHEQFFGPGTRLTVL.

The V call is TRBV9, the J call TRBJ1-4; D is undetermined. This CDR3 spans 16 amino acids. Per the germline V gene, CDR1 is SGDLS and CDR2 is YYNGEE. Trimming cost V 3 bases and J 5 bases, with 17 bases left between them. The chain's CDR3 is CASSADGGQRNEKLFF. CDR3 sequence (DNA): TGTGCCAGCAGCGCCGACGGAGGGCAGAGAAATGAAAAACTGTTTTTT.

This clonotype has more than one count but fewer than ten. This chain uses TRBV5-5 with TRBJ1-1; D is undetermined. V was trimmed by 0 bases and J by 5 bases, leaving 14 bases between them. CDR3 length: 15 residues. Germline values: CDR1 SGHKS, CDR2 YYEKEE (reference sequence). The CDR3 DNA follows: TGTGCCAGCAGCTTGGATTTCTACGGTGGTACTGAAGCTTTCTTT. The encoded protein is CASSLDFYGGTEAFF.